This record looks at one T cell receptor beta chain sequence and its context. Its antigen is still unknown. The missing conserved phenylalanine or tryptophan at the end of this CDR3 makes a read error likely. No DNA is shown, since the ends of the CDR3 on it are uncertain; the CDR3 is the one TCRdb lists. The CDR3 is 13 amino acids long, termini counted. CDR1 is SGHNT and CDR2 is YENEEA in the germline V gene. Repertoires were generated with immunoSEQ multiplex PCR, while TCRdb's copy carries only in-frame clones and drops some. This sample has over 45,000 clones; just under 95% occur once, and the top ten carry about 5.5%. The sample is drawn from a study of graft-versus-host responses after intestinal transplantation. Study-wide context: All recipients got anti-thymocyte globulin induction, then tacrolimus and steroids for about 3 years.

Whole-study results and caveats: Some patients had graft-donor T cell macrochimerism, and their allografts showed high graft-versus-host to host-versus-graft clonal ratios. In recipient marrow, GvH clones were found, and some appeared first in ileum or blood. Peak GvH clone levels in circulation were associated with early post-transplant HvG declines.

The V call is TRBV11-3, the J call TRBJ2-7; the table names TRBD1, a call not compared with the DNA. The sequencing used PBMCs, collected about 800 days after a first intestinal transplant, on the day of a second. The clonotype comes from a human patient who received an intestinal transplant, so some T cells may come from the graft donor. The CDR3 is CASRRGGGQGHSL.